Each of the 10 T cell receptor beta chains below was sequenced from the same sample in a study of beta chain features in type 1 diabetes. All of the isolated RNA was reverse transcribed, so expressed TCRB transcripts were sequenced. Only in-frame clones appear in the TCRdb table, and some are missing; sequencing was by immunoSEQ multiplex PCR. The table lists roughly 140,000 clones, roughly 8.1% of them singletons. The sequenced material came from central memory CD4+ T cells from blood. These TCRs come from a man between 18 and 29 years old in good health.

This clone was counted at least ten times. V and J are TRBV11-2 and TRBJ2-1; D gene unclear. The CDR3 contains 11 residues. Germline V gene data show CDR1 as SGHAT and CDR2 as FQNNGV. V lost 3 bases, J lost 7 bases, and 4 bases lay in between. In nucleotides, the CDR3 is TGTGCCAGCAGCTTTCTAAATGAGCAGTTCTTC. Its translation: CASSFLNEQFF.

This clone was detected ten times or more. An end of the junction differs from the germline gene, which may be a read error. This rearrangement joins TRBV29-1 to TRBJ2-5; TRBD1 matches 7 bases. The CDR3 contains 10 residues. CDR1 SQVTM and CDR2 ANQGSEA come from the germline V gene. CDR3 coding DNA: TGCAGCGTTGAACCCCCGGGACAGAACTTC. Translation: CSVEPPGQNF.

This clone was seen a handful of times. The chain links TRBV9 to TRBJ2-3, with 8 bases lining up with TRBD2. V dropped 2 bases and J dropped 4; count of bases not matched to a gene: 12. Germline V lookup: CDR1 SGDLS, CDR2 YYNGEE. The CDR3 length is 17 residues. The CDR3 loop reads CASSVTPGGAGADTQYF. CDR3 in DNA: TGTGCCAGCAGCGTCACTCCCGGGGGGGCCGGGGCAGATACGCAGTATTTT.

The V gene is TRBV6-1, the J gene TRBJ1-1; no reliable D call. The CDR3 covers 13 residues. Germline values: CDR1 MNHNS, CDR2 SASEGT. V was cut by 6 bases and J by 1 base, with 9 bases left in between. CDR3: CASRETWNTEAFF. CDR3 nucleotide sequence: TGTGCCAGCAGAGAGACATGGAACACTGAAGCTTTCTTT.

This clone was seen many times. This chain links TRBV5-1 with TRBJ1-2; a possible D gene is TRBD1 (5 bases). The CDR3 has 14 residues. Germline lookup yields CDR1 SGHRS and CDR2 YFSETQ. V shed 0 bases and J shed 3 bases, with 9 bases lying between them. The CDR3 DNA reads as TGCGCCAGCAGCTTGGTGTCACAGGACTATGGCTACACCTTC. Translating gives CASSLVSQDYGYTF.

The sample holds a few counts of this clone. The chain employs TRBV18 and TRBJ2-1; the match to TRBD2 covers 11 bases. Germline CDR1 is KGHSH and CDR2 is LQKENI. The CDR3 sequence is 16 residues long. Trimming took 3 bases from V and 4 from J; bases not matched to a gene: 5. CDR3 sequence (DNA): TGTGCCAGCTCACCCGCCGGGACTAGCGGTTACAATGAGCAGTTCTTC. This gives the protein CASSPAGTSGYNEQFF.

This clone has only a few counts. The chain couples TRBV11-2 to TRBJ2-5; the D gene is possibly TRBD1 (6 bases). Trimming took 1 base from V and 5 from J, leaving 17 bases between them. There are 16 residues in the CDR3. Germline V gene lookup returns CDR1 SGHAT and CDR2 FQNNGV. CDR3 sequence reads: CASSLGSQGSRETQYF. The CDR3 nucleotides read TGTGCCAGCAGCTTAGGGTCTCAGGGGTCGCGGGAGACCCAGTACTTC. Using reference TRBV11-2 and TRBJ2-5 for the parts outside the CDR3, the full variable domain is EAGVAQSPRYKIIEKRQSVAFWCNPISGHATLYWYQQILGQGPKLLIQFQNNGVVDDSQLPKDRFSAERLKGVDSTLKIQPAKLEDSAVYLCASSLGSQGSRETQYFGPGTRLLVL.

The chain recombines TRBV6-6 with TRBJ2-2, with a weak D call TRBD1 (5 bases). Germline CDR1 MNHNY, CDR2 SVGAGI (reference sequence). The CDR3 totals 13 residues. Trimming stripped 4 bases from V and 7 bases from J, with 10 bases between. The CDR3 sequence: CASSSQGVGELFF. The DNA of the CDR3 is TGTGCCAGCAGTTCTCAGGGTGTCGGGGAGCTGTTTTTT.

V gene TRBV7-2 combines with J gene TRBJ2-3; D is perhaps TRBD1 (6 bases). The length of the CDR3 is 17 residues. Germline CDR1 and CDR2: SGHTA and FQGNSA. The germline V and J ends were trimmed by 1 base and 1 base, with 15 bases remaining between them. The CDR3 reads CASSLGVGGGGTDTQYF. The CDR3 bases are TGTGCCAGCAGCTTAGGGGTAGGGGGTGGGGGCACAGATACGCAGTATTTT.

This chain uses TRBV5-1 with TRBJ2-7, with 8 bases identical to TRBD1. V gave up 7 bases and J gave up 2 bases; unmatched junction bases: 14. The CDR3 has 16 residues. Per the germline V gene, CDR1 is SGHRS and CDR2 is YFSETQ. CDR3 in DNA: TGCGCCAGCCGACTATTCCTGGACAGGGAACCCTACGAGCAGTACTTC. Its protein is CASRLFLDREPYEQYF. Full variable domain (outside the CDR3, taken from reference TRBV5-1 and TRBJ2-7): KAGVTQTPRYLIKTRGQQVTLSCSPISGHRSVSWYQQTPGQGLQFLFEYFSETQRNKGNFPGRFSGRQFSNSRSEMNVSTLELGDSALYLCASRLFLDREPYEQYFGPGTRLTVT.